This entry features one T cell receptor beta chain sequence. This record comes from a study of blood T cell repertoires in COVID-19. Trimming took 4 bases from V and 6 from J, leaving 10 bases between them. Germline V gene data show CDR1 as LGHDT and CDR2 as YNNKEL (reference sequence). This CDR3 contains 12 residues. Repertoires were generated with immunoSEQ multiplex PCR, while TCRdb's copy carries only in-frame clones and drops some. The data contain under 500,000 clones, about 85% of them singletons. Participants' own reports of clinical history determined their cohort assignment. Sequenced input: PBMCs or T cells enriched from blood (not recorded which). The source is a woman aged 18-29 years with acute COVID-19. The chain carries TRBV3-1 (or the pseudogene TRBV3-2) and TRBJ2-7, with D maybe TRBD2 (5 bases). For the CDR3, the DNA is TGTGCCAGCAGCCGGACTCAAGGCGAGCAGTACTTC. Protein: CASSRTQGEQYF.